This TCR beta chain was identified in a study of human T cells and chemical hapten exposure. Background on the study: After 6 days, upper back 0.01% DPC patch tests were scored. Among samples, TCR yields varied mainly because of small differences in pooled library volume.

Overall study results and limits: Versus controls, expanded TCRs had significantly more large CDR3 similarity clusters.

TCRdb ran MiXCR on the RACE reads and lists one entry per CDR3 protein. The data hold over 300,000 distinct CDR3 sequences, with 5.1% observed a single time. This clonotype has a count of ten or more. Its antigen is undetermined. Time point in this sample: pre-sensitization, week 0. The treatment: therapeutic diphenylcyclopropenone sensitization with weekly scalp DPC. Sample donors consisted of patients with alopecia, aged 18 to 70 years, who were suitable for DPC. Sequenced here: whole blood, sampled in connection with sensitization to the hapten diphenylcyclopropenone (DPC). The TCR sequence derives from a woman between 45 and 60 years old with alopecia areata. Some clones in this sample may be carry-over from other donors' samples.

CDR3 coding DNA: TGCAGCGTTAGGGGGCAAGTCACAGATACGCAGTATTTT. Amino acids: CSVRGQVTDTQYF. This sequence joins TRBV29-1 and TRBJ2-3; 7 nucleotides match TRBD1. Looked up from germline, CDR1 is SQVTM and CDR2 is ANQGSEA. Germline trimming cut 5 bases from V and 2 bases from J; bases unmatched to any gene: 4. The CDR3 spans 13 residues.